Below, one T cell receptor beta chain is given with its context. This entry is derived from a study of patients and donors after allogeneic stem cell transplantation. Germline V gives CDR1 SGHRS, CDR2 YFSETQ. CDR3 length: 14 residues. The ends were cut back, 4 bases at V and 2 bases at J, with 9 bases in the middle. TCRdb re-called the RT-PCR reads through MiXCR, storing one row per CDR3 protein. The table includes approximately 200,000 distinct CDR3 sequences, roughly two fifths detected once. V gene TRBV5-1 combines with J gene TRBJ1-4; maybe TRBD1 (5 bases). The sample was blood, either unsorted or a sorted T cell fraction (not recorded which). This receptor was obtained from a human donor who was either an allogeneic HSCT recipient or a stem cell or donor lymphocyte infusion donor (not recorded which). It is not recorded whose cells these are; they may come from a transplant donor. The CDR3 here is CASSPRATNEKLFF. Written as DNA, the CDR3 is TGCGCCAGCAGCCCCAGGGCTACTAATGAAAAACTGTTTTTT.